This T cell receptor beta chain appears in the sequencing data of a study of T cell changes during pregnancy in multiple sclerosis. TCRdb's copy holds only in-frame clones and misses some; the assay was immunoSEQ multiplex PCR. The data show about 39,000 clones, over 80% seen once. The germline V gene encodes CDR1 MNHEY and CDR2 SVGAGI. The CDR3 runs 13 residues. V lost 6 bases, J lost 5 bases, and 5 bases stayed unmatched. Here the sequenced sample was CD8+ T cells from peripheral blood mononuclear cells, taken before pregnancy. The chain couples TRBV6-5 to TRBJ2-3; 7 bases line up with TRBD1. The sequence was collected from a female donor with multiple sclerosis, enrolled in a pregnancy study. CDR3 region: CASSETGVDTQYF. The DNA for the CDR3 is TGTGCCAGCAGCGAAACAGGGGTAGATACGCAGTATTTT.